The 11 T cell receptor beta chains given below trace back to one sample, sequenced in a study of CXCR3-negative and CXCR3-positive naive CD8 T cells. It was by 5' RACE with UMI labels that the TRB cDNA libraries were prepared. TCRdb reanalyzed the 5' RACE reads and collapses them to one entry per CDR3 protein, without DNA. This sample contains roughly 50,000 distinct CDR3 sequences. The specimen was memory CD8+ T cells from blood. These receptors came from a human donor in good health. Some clones in this sample may be carry-over from other donors' samples.

J is TRBJ2-5 and V is TRBV7-8. Germline CDR1 is SGHVS and CDR2 is FQNEAQ. This CDR3 has 17 amino acids. The CDR3 sequence is CASSLFDGVVFQETQYF.

The CDR3 region is CASSYGLGGEQYF. The rearrangement links TRBV6-5 to TRBJ2-7; TCRdb outputs TRBD2, but without DNA this stays unchecked. The germline gives CDR1 MNHEY, CDR2 SVGAGI. CDR3 size: 13 residues.

The J gene is TRBJ2-2, the V gene TRBV6-2 or TRBV6-3; no DNA is available, so the TRBD2 call from TCRdb remains unchecked. Germline CDR1 reads MNHEY; CDR2 reads SVGEGT. CDR3 size: 18 residues. CDR3: CASSPPASGGTNTGELFF.

The rearrangement joins TRBV20-1 to TRBJ2-7; TCRdb reports TRBD1, a call that lacks DNA to check it against. There are 14 residues in the CDR3. Germline V gene data show CDR1 as DFQATT and CDR2 as SNEGSKA (reference sequence). The CDR3 sequence: CSARIPGQDYEQYF.

The chain has TRBV11-3 and TRBJ1-6. The CDR3 sequence is 12 residues long. Germline V lookup: CDR1 SGHNT, CDR2 YENEEA. CDR3 in amino acids: CASSSGDSPLHF.

The gene calls are TRBV28 and TRBJ1-3; no DNA is available, so the TRBD1 call from TCRdb remains unchecked. Germline V gene lookup returns CDR1 MDHEN and CDR2 SYDVKM. This CDR3 region has 17 residues. This chain's CDR3 is CASSNVGDITPGNTIYF.

The J gene is TRBJ2-1, the V gene TRBV28; TCRdb designates TRBD2, a call that cannot be tested without DNA. Per the germline V gene, CDR1 is MDHEN and CDR2 is SYDVKM. The CDR3 is made up of 16 amino acids. This CDR3 reads CASSLRAAGDYNEQFF.

This chain connects TRBV7-7 to TRBJ2-7; TCRdb indicates TRBD1, and absent DNA this call remains unverified. Germline CDR1 reads SSHAT; CDR2 reads FNYEAQ (reference sequence). The CDR3 has 17 residues. This chain's CDR3 is CASSLSFGGQGDPEQYF.

V is TRBV7-3 and J is TRBJ2-1; the TCRdb D gene call, TRBD1, has no DNA to confirm it. In germline, CDR1 is SGHTA, CDR2 FQGTGA. The CDR3 consists of 12 residues. CDR3 amino acids: CASSEMGTEQFF.

The chain uses TRBV7-9 and TRBJ1-1; lacking DNA, the TRBD1 call made by TCRdb goes unchecked. Looked up from germline, CDR1 is SEHNR and CDR2 is FQNEAQ (reference sequence). The CDR3 runs to 17 residues. CDR3 protein: CASSSHLTGLKNTEALF. The variable domain in full, completed from reference TRBV7-9 and TRBJ1-1, reads DTGVSQNPRHKITKRGQNVTFRCDPISEHNRLYWYRQTLGQGPEFLTYFQNEAQLEKSRLLSDRFSAERPKGSFSTLEIQRTEQGDSAMYLCASSSHLTGLKNTEALFGQGTRLTVV.

V and J are TRBV2 and TRBJ2-2; the TCRdb D gene call, TRBD1, has no DNA to confirm it. The CDR3 consists of 14 residues. CDR1 is SNHLY, CDR2 FYNNEI, per germline. The CDR3 sequence is CASMGQGNTGELFF.